The rows below give T cell receptor beta chains drawn from one sample of a study of vaccination and CD4 T cells after COVID-19. TCRdb independently ran MiXCR on the PCR reads; one entry per CDR3 protein. This table has around 3,000 distinct CDR3 sequences, over 60% appearing once. Antigen specificity for these receptors is unknown. Sequences were obtained from CD4+ T cells from blood, cultured in vitro. These receptors were collected from a human donor who had recovered from COVID-19. Each CDR3 is given with its conserved first and last residue. The order of the fields is J gene, V gene, D gene, clone size, CDR3 DNA, CDR3 protein. The D gene is left open where the match is weak. The size field is filled for only some rows; it gives once, few, many or a size class.

j_call: TRBJ2-3
v_call: TRBV5-1
d_call: NA
clone_size: NA
cdr3_nt: TGCGCCAGCAGCTTGAAGTTAACAGGTAACACAGATACGCAGTATTTT
cdr3_aa: CASSLKLTGNTDTQYF

j_call: TRBJ1-2
v_call: TRBV20-1
d_call: TRBD1
clone_size: NA
cdr3_nt: TGCAGTGCTGGGGGGGGACAGGGGCGCCATGGCTACACCTTC
cdr3_aa: CSAGGGQGRHGYTF

j_call: TRBJ1-5
v_call: TRBV24-1
d_call: TRBD1
clone_size: NA
cdr3_nt: TGTGCCACCAGTGCGCCCCAAATAAAGACAGGGAAGGGTCAGCCCCAGCATTTT
cdr3_aa: CATSAPQIKTGKGQPQHF

j_call: TRBJ2-5
v_call: TRBV7-3
d_call: NA
clone_size: NA
cdr3_nt: TGTGCCAGCAGCTTGGCAAAGGAGGAGACCCAGTACTTC
cdr3_aa: CASSLAKEETQYF

j_call: TRBJ1-1
v_call: TRBV20-1
d_call: NA
clone_size: NA
cdr3_nt: TGCAGTTCTCGTCGAGAGGGCACTGAAGCTTTCTTT
cdr3_aa: CSSRREGTEAFF

j_call: TRBJ2-3
v_call: TRBV20-1
d_call: TRBD2
clone_size: NA
cdr3_nt: TGCAGTGCTACGGGGGGGCGAATCACAGATACGCAGTATTTT
cdr3_aa: CSATGGRITDTQYF

j_call: TRBJ1-2
v_call: TRBV6-2/TRBV6-3
d_call: NA
clone_size: hyperexpanded
cdr3_nt: TGTGCCAGCAGTTTGGCAGTAGACTATGGCTACACCTTC
cdr3_aa: CASSLAVDYGYTF

j_call: TRBJ2-5
v_call: TRBV11-1
d_call: TRBD2
clone_size: NA
cdr3_nt: TGTGCCAGCAGCGTCGGACTAGCGGGGGTGGAGACCCAGTACTTC
cdr3_aa: CASSVGLAGVETQYF

j_call: TRBJ1-2
v_call: TRBV6-1
d_call: NA
clone_size: NA
cdr3_nt: TGTGCCAGCAGTGAAGATCGGGCGGGCTACACCTTC
cdr3_aa: CASSEDRAGYTF

j_call: TRBJ1-2
v_call: TRBV7-8
d_call: NA
clone_size: once
cdr3_nt: TGTGCCAGCAGCTTGCAGGCCCTGGACGGCTATGGCTACACCTTC
cdr3_aa: CASSLQALDGYGYTF

j_call: TRBJ1-2
v_call: TRBV20-1
d_call: NA
clone_size: hyperexpanded
cdr3_nt: TGCAGTGCTAGAAGCTCATCCTATGGCTACACCTTC
cdr3_aa: CSARSSSYGYTF

j_call: TRBJ1-2
v_call: TRBV27
d_call: NA
clone_size: NA
cdr3_nt: TGTGCCGCCGGAGAAAAAGTGGGGGCCGGTGGCTACACCTTC
cdr3_aa: CAAGEKVGAGGYTF

j_call: TRBJ2-3
v_call: TRBV19
d_call: NA
clone_size: NA
cdr3_nt: TGTGCCAGTAGGCCCCCCGGGGGTAGCACAGATACGCAGTATTTT
cdr3_aa: CASRPPGGSTDTQYF

j_call: TRBJ1-2
v_call: TRBV4-1
d_call: NA
clone_size: NA
cdr3_nt: TGCGCCAGCAGCCAGATGGCCCACGGCTATGGCTACACCTTC
cdr3_aa: CASSQMAHGYGYTF

j_call: TRBJ1-2
v_call: TRBV27
d_call: NA
clone_size: once
cdr3_nt: TGTGCCAGCAGTTCCACCTCGGGCCATGGCTACACCTTC
cdr3_aa: CASSSTSGHGYTF

j_call: TRBJ1-2
v_call: TRBV27
d_call: TRBD1
clone_size: NA
cdr3_nt: TGTGCCAGCTCTGAACTTCAGGGGGGGATCTATGGCTACACCTTC
cdr3_aa: CASSELQGGIYGYTF

j_call: TRBJ1-6
v_call: TRBV6-1
d_call: TRBD1
clone_size: NA
cdr3_nt: TGTGCCAGCAGCCACGGGACAGGGGGCAGCGGTAATTCACCCCTCCACTTT
cdr3_aa: CASSHGTGGSGNSPLHF

j_call: TRBJ1-4
v_call: TRBV20-1
d_call: NA
clone_size: NA
cdr3_nt: TGCAGTGCTGTCTCGCCGGGCCTTGAAAAACTGTTTTTT
cdr3_aa: CSAVSPGLEKLFF

j_call: TRBJ1-2
v_call: TRBV29-1
d_call: NA
clone_size: once
cdr3_nt: TGCAGCGTTTCGGAAAAGTATGGCTACACCTTC
cdr3_aa: CSVSEKYGYTF

j_call: TRBJ1-2
v_call: TRBV11-2
d_call: TRBD1
clone_size: NA
cdr3_nt: TGTGCCAGCAGCTTAAAGGACAGGAACTATGGCTACACCTTC
cdr3_aa: CASSLKDRNYGYTF

j_call: TRBJ1-2
v_call: TRBV7-2
d_call: TRBD1
clone_size: NA
cdr3_nt: TGTGCCAGCAGCTCAGCCCAGGGACAGGGCTATGGCTACACCTTC
cdr3_aa: CASSSAQGQGYGYTF

j_call: TRBJ1-1
v_call: TRBV7-2
d_call: NA
clone_size: NA
cdr3_nt: TGTGCCAGCAGCTTAGTGGGGGGCGCGGTGAACACTGAAGCTTTCTTT
cdr3_aa: CASSLVGGAVNTEAFF

j_call: TRBJ2-3
v_call: TRBV19
d_call: NA
clone_size: NA
cdr3_nt: TGTGCCAGTAGTATAGGTCGGTTCGGGCAGATGATCACAGATACGCAGTATTTT
cdr3_aa: CASSIGRFGQMITDTQYF

j_call: TRBJ2-3
v_call: TRBV15
d_call: NA
clone_size: NA
cdr3_nt: TGTGCCACCTCAGACGGGAAAATGGATACGCAGTATTTT
cdr3_aa: CATSDGKMDTQYF

j_call: TRBJ1-2
v_call: TRBV7-2
d_call: NA
clone_size: NA
cdr3_nt: TGTGCCAGCAGCTCTCCTTTAAGGGGCTGGGTCTATGGCTACACCTTC
cdr3_aa: CASSSPLRGWVYGYTF

j_call: TRBJ1-2
v_call: TRBV5-4
d_call: TRBD1
clone_size: few
cdr3_nt: TGTGCCAGCAGCCGGGACAGCTATGGCTACACCTTC
cdr3_aa: CASSRDSYGYTF

j_call: TRBJ1-6
v_call: TRBV6-1
d_call: NA
clone_size: few
cdr3_nt: TGTGCCAGCAGTCCAAGTTCACCCCTCCACTTT
cdr3_aa: CASSPSSPLHF

j_call: TRBJ1-5
v_call: TRBV27
d_call: NA
clone_size: NA
cdr3_nt: TGTGCCAGCAGTCCACTGTCAAATCAGCCCCAGCATTTT
cdr3_aa: CASSPLSNQPQHF

j_call: TRBJ1-1
v_call: TRBV19
d_call: NA
clone_size: NA
cdr3_nt: TGTGCCAGTAGTATACATTACGGCACTGAAGCTTTCTTT
cdr3_aa: CASSIHYGTEAFF

j_call: TRBJ1-6
v_call: TRBV6-1
d_call: TRBD1
clone_size: NA
cdr3_nt: TGTGCCAGCAGTAGGGCCGGGACAGTCAATTCACCCCTCCACTTT
cdr3_aa: CASSRAGTVNSPLHF

j_call: TRBJ1-2
v_call: TRBV7-2
d_call: NA
clone_size: few
cdr3_nt: TGTGCCAGCAGCGCCCCTCGGGTGGACTATGGCTACACCTTC
cdr3_aa: CASSAPRVDYGYTF

j_call: TRBJ1-5
v_call: TRBV19
d_call: NA
clone_size: NA
cdr3_nt: TGTGCCAGTAGTATCCTTCTAGCACAGGGTAGCAATCAGCCCCAGCATTTT
cdr3_aa: CASSILLAQGSNQPQHF

j_call: TRBJ2-2
v_call: TRBV30
d_call: TRBD2
clone_size: NA
cdr3_nt: TGTGCCTGGAGCCTAGGGACTAGCGGGGGGTGGAACACCGGGGAGCTGTTTTTT
cdr3_aa: CAWSLGTSGGWNTGELFF

j_call: TRBJ1-6
v_call: TRBV7-8
d_call: NA
clone_size: few
cdr3_nt: TGTGCCAGCAGCTTAGCGAGTATCGGGACAAAGTCACCCCTCCACTTT
cdr3_aa: CASSLASIGTKSPLHF

j_call: TRBJ1-5
v_call: TRBV19
d_call: NA
clone_size: NA
cdr3_nt: TGTGCCAGTAGTATCCAGGGGCCCAGGGTTATGGAGCCCCAGCATTTT
cdr3_aa: CASSIQGPRVMEPQHF

j_call: TRBJ1-4
v_call: TRBV21-1
d_call: NA
clone_size: NA
cdr3_nt: TGTGCCAGCAGCGTGGGGGAGCGACAGAATAATGAAAAACTGTTTTTT
cdr3_aa: CASSVGERQNNEKLFF

j_call: TRBJ1-2
v_call: TRBV27
d_call: TRBD1
clone_size: few
cdr3_nt: TGTGCCAGCAGGCGTACAGGGGGCATAGGCTACACCTTC
cdr3_aa: CASRRTGGIGYTF

j_call: TRBJ1-6
v_call: TRBV15
d_call: NA
clone_size: NA
cdr3_nt: TGTGCCACCAGCGCCCGGACAGCCTATAATTCACCCCTCCACTTT
cdr3_aa: CATSARTAYNSPLHF

j_call: TRBJ2-1
v_call: TRBV10-3
d_call: TRBD1
clone_size: NA
cdr3_nt: TGTGCCATCAGTGAGTCTAGCGGGACAGGGGGAACCTACAATGAGCAGTTCTTC
cdr3_aa: CAISESSGTGGTYNEQFF

j_call: TRBJ1-5
v_call: TRBV12-3/TRBV12-4
d_call: NA
clone_size: NA
cdr3_nt: TGTGCCAGCAGTTTGACCCAGCATTTT
cdr3_aa: CASSLTQHF

j_call: TRBJ1-5
v_call: TRBV6-1
d_call: NA
clone_size: NA
cdr3_nt: TGTGCCAGCAGCAACAGGGTTGTCAATCAGCCCCAGCATTTT
cdr3_aa: CASSNRVVNQPQHF

j_call: TRBJ1-5
v_call: TRBV6-1
d_call: NA
clone_size: NA
cdr3_nt: TGTGCCAGCAGTGGGGGAGGGCGTCAGCCCCAGCATTTT
cdr3_aa: CASSGGGRQPQHF

j_call: TRBJ2-3
v_call: TRBV20-1
d_call: NA
clone_size: few
cdr3_nt: TGCAGTGCTTCCTCAGATACGCAGTATTTT
cdr3_aa: CSASSDTQYF

j_call: TRBJ1-2
v_call: TRBV19
d_call: NA
clone_size: NA
cdr3_nt: TGTGCCAGTAGTCAGGGGAGAACTAACTATGGCTACACCTTC
cdr3_aa: CASSQGRTNYGYTF

j_call: TRBJ1-4
v_call: TRBV20-1
d_call: NA
clone_size: NA
cdr3_nt: TGCAGTGCTAGGGCGACTCAAAATGAAAAACTGTTTTTT
cdr3_aa: CSARATQNEKLFF

j_call: TRBJ1-2
v_call: TRBV20-1
d_call: NA
clone_size: NA
cdr3_nt: TGCAGTGCTAGAGATCGTAACAGCCAAAACTATGGCTACGCCTTC
cdr3_aa: CSARDRNSQNYGYAF

j_call: TRBJ1-2
v_call: TRBV20-1
d_call: TRBD1
clone_size: NA
cdr3_nt: TGCAGTGCCTCAGGACAGGGGAAGAGGACTGACTATGGCTACACCTTC
cdr3_aa: CSASGQGKRTDYGYTF

j_call: TRBJ2-3
v_call: TRBV27
d_call: TRBD2
clone_size: NA
cdr3_nt: TGTGCCAGCAGTTTATTGGTGCTAGGACTAGCGGACGGTACGCAGTATTTT
cdr3_aa: CASSLLVLGLADGTQYF

j_call: TRBJ1-5
v_call: TRBV15
d_call: NA
clone_size: once
cdr3_nt: TGTGCCACCAGCAGTGGACTGAGCAATCAGCCCCAGCATTTT
cdr3_aa: CATSSGLSNQPQHF

j_call: TRBJ1-6
v_call: TRBV27
d_call: NA
clone_size: NA
cdr3_nt: TGTGCCAGCACTAGGACAGCGAGGGGACCCCTCCACTTT
cdr3_aa: CASTRTARGPLHF

j_call: TRBJ1-2
v_call: TRBV24-1
d_call: TRBD1
clone_size: NA
cdr3_nt: TGTGCCACCAGTGACTGGACAGGGGCGGATGTCGCGGAGGCTTATGGCTACACCTTC
cdr3_aa: CATSDWTGADVAEAYGYTF

j_call: TRBJ1-5
v_call: TRBV6-1
d_call: NA
clone_size: NA
cdr3_nt: TGTGCCAGCAGGGACGGGGAAAACAATCAGCCCCAGCATTTT
cdr3_aa: CASRDGENNQPQHF

j_call: TRBJ2-3
v_call: TRBV10-3
d_call: NA
clone_size: NA
cdr3_nt: TGTGCCACCCACCAGGGGTCAGATACGCAGTATTTT
cdr3_aa: CATHQGSDTQYF

j_call: TRBJ2-1
v_call: TRBV20-1
d_call: TRBD2
clone_size: NA
cdr3_nt: TGCAGTGCCCACCCGGGACTAGCGGGCGAGCAGTTCTTC
cdr3_aa: CSAHPGLAGEQFF

j_call: TRBJ1-5
v_call: TRBV12-5
d_call: TRBD1
clone_size: few
cdr3_nt: TGTGCTAGTGGTTCGGGACAGGGTCATCAACATTTT
cdr3_aa: CASGSGQGHQHF

j_call: TRBJ1-4
v_call: TRBV27
d_call: NA
clone_size: NA
cdr3_nt: TGTGCCAGCAGGGAGGCAGGCAGGGGAGGTGGGGCAACTAATGAAAAACTGTTTTTT
cdr3_aa: CASREAGRGGGATNEKLFF